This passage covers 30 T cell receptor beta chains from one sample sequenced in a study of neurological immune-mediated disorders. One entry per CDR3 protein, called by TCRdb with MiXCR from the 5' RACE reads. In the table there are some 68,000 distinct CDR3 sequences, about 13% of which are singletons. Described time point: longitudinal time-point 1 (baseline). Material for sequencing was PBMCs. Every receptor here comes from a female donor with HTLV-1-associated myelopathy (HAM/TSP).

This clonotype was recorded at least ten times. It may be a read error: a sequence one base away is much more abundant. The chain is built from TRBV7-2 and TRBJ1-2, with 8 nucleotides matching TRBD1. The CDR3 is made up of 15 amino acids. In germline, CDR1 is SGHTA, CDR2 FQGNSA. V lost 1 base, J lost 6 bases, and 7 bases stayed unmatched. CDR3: CASSLVGQGSDGYTF. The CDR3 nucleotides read TGTGCCAGCAGCTTAGTCGGACAGGGATCGGATGGCTACACCTTC.

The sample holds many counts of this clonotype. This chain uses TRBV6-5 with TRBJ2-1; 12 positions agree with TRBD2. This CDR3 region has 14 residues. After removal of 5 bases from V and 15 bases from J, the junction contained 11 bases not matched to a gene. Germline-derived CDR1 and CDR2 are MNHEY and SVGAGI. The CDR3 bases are TGTGCCAGCAGTGAACGACTAGCGGGGGCCCCCGTGTTCTTC. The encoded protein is CASSERLAGAPVFF.

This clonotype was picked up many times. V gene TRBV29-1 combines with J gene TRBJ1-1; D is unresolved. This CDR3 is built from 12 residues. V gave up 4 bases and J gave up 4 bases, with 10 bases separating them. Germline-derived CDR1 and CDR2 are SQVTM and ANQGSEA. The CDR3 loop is CSVVVSPTEAFF. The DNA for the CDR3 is TGCAGCGTTGTGGTGTCCCCCACTGAAGCTTTCTTT.

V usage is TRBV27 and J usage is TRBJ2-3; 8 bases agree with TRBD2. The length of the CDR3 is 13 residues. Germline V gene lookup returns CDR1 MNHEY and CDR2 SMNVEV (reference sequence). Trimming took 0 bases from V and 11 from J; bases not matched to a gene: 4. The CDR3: CASSLSALAGQYF. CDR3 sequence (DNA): TGTGCCAGCAGTTTATCCGCCCTAGCGGGGCAGTATTTT.

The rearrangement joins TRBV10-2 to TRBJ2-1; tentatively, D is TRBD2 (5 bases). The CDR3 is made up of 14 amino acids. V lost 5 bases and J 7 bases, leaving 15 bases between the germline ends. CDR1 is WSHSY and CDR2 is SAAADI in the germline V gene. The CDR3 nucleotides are TGCGCCAGCAGTAGGAGCGGACGGTATAATGAGCAGTTCTTC. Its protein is CASSRSGRYNEQFF.

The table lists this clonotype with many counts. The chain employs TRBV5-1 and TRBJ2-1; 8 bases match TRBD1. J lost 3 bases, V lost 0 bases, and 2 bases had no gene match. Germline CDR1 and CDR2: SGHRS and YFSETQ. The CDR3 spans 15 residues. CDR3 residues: CASSLADRDYNEQFF. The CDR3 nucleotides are TGCGCCAGCAGCTTGGCGGACAGGGACTACAATGAGCAGTTCTTC.

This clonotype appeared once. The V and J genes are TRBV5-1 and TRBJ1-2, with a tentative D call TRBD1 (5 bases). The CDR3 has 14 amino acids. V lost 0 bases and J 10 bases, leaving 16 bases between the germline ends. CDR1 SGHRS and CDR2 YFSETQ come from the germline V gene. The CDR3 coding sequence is TGCGCCAGCAGCTTGGTAGGGGACGAATGGAACTACACCTTC. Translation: CASSLVGDEWNYTF. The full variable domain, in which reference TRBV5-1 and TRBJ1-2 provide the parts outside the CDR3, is KAGVTQTPRYLIKTRGQQVTLSCSPISGHRSVSWYQQTPGQGLQFLFEYFSETQRNKGNFPGRFSGRQFSNSRSEMNVSTLELGDSALYLCASSLVGDEWNYTFGSGTRLTVV.

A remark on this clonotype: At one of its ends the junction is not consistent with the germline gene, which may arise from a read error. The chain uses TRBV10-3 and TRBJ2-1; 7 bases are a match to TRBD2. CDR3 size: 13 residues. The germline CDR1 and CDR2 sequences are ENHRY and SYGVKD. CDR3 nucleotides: TGTGTCATCAGTCAAGCGGGGTGCGGTGAGCAGTTCTTC. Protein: CVISQAGCGEQFF.

DNA of the CDR3: TGTGCCTGGAGTGGGGTCCTCGGGGTTTCCAATTCACCCCTCCACTTT. Translation gives CAWSGVLGVSNSPLHF. The gene calls are TRBV30 and TRBJ1-6; no definite D call. CDR3 size: 16 residues. V dropped 1 base and J dropped 7 bases, with 17 bases sitting between them. CDR1 and CDR2 (germline): GTSNPN, SVGIG (reference sequence).

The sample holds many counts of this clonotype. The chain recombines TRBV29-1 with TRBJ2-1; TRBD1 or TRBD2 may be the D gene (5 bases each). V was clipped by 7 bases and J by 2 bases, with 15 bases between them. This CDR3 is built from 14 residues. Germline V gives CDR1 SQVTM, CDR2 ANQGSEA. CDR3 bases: TGCAGCGGTCAAACGGGACGGGCCTACAATGAGCAGTTCTTC. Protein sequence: CSGQTGRAYNEQFF.

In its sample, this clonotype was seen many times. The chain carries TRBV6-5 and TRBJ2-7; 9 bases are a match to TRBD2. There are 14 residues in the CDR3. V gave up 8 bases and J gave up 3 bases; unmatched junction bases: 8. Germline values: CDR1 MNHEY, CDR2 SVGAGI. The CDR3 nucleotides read TGTGCCAGCGGCAGCGGGGGGCTCCTCTACGAGCAGTACTTC. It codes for CASGSGGLLYEQYF.

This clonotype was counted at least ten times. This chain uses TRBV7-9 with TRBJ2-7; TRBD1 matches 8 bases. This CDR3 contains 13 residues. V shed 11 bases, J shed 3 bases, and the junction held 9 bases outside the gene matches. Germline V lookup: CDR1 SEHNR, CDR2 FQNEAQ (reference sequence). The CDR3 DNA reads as TGTGCCGGGGTGTTGGACAGGGACTACGAGCAGTACTTC. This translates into CAGVLDRDYEQYF.

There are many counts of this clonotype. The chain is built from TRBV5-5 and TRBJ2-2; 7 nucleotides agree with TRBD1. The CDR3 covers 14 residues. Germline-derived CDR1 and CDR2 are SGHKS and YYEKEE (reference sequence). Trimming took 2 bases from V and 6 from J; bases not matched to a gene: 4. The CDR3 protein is CASSFPGTAGELFF. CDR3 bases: TGTGCCAGCAGCTTCCCTGGGACAGCCGGGGAGCTGTTTTTT. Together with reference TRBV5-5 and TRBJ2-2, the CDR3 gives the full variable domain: DAGVTQSPTHLIKTRGQQVTLRCSPISGHKSVSWYQQVLGQGPQFIFQYYEKEERGRGNFPDRFSARQFPNYSSELNVNALLLGDSALYLCASSFPGTAGELFFGEGSRLTVL.

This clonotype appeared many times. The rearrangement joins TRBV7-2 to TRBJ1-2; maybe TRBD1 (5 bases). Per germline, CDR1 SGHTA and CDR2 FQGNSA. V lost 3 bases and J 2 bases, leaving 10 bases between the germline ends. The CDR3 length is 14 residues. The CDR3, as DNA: TGTGCCAGCAGCTTCGGGACGGGGAACTATGGCTACACCTTC. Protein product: CASSFGTGNYGYTF.

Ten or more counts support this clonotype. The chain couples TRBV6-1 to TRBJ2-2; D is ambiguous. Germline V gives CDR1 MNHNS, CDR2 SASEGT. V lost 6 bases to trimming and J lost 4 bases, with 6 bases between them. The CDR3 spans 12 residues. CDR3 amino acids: CASRLGTGELFF. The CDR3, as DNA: TGTGCCAGCAGGCTCGGCACCGGGGAGCTGTTTTTT.

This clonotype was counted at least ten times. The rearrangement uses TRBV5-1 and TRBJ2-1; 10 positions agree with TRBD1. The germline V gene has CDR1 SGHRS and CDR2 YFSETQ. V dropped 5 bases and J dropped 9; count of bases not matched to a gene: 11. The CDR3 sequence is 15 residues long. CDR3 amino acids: CASSRTGTGAGEQFF. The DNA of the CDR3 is TGCGCCAGCAGTCGCACCGGGACAGGGGCAGGTGAGCAGTTCTTC. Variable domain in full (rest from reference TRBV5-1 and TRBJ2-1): KAGVTQTPRYLIKTRGQQVTLSCSPISGHRSVSWYQQTPGQGLQFLFEYFSETQRNKGNFPGRFSGRQFSNSRSEMNVSTLELGDSALYLCASSRTGTGAGEQFFGPGTRLTVL.

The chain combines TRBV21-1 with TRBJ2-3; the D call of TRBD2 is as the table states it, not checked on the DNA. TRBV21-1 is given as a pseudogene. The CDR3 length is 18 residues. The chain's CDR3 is CASSKEALAGKGTDTQYF. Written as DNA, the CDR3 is TGTGCCAGCAGCAAAGAAGCCTTAGCGGGGAAGGGCACAGATACGCAGTATTTT.

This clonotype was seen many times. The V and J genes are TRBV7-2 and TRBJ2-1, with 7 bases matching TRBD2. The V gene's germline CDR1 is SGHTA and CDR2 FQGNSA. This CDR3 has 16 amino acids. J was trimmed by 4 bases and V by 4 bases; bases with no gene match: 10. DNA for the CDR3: TGTGCCAGCAGCTCCGAACCGGCGGGGGTTTACAATGAGCAGTTCTTC. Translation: CASSSEPAGVYNEQFF. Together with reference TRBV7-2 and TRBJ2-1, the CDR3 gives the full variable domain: GAGVSQSPSNKVTEKGKDVELRCDPISGHTALYWYRQSLGQGLEFLIYFQGNSAPDKSGLPSDRFSAERTGGSVSTLTIQRTQQEDSAVYLCASSSEPAGVYNEQFFGPGTRLTVL.

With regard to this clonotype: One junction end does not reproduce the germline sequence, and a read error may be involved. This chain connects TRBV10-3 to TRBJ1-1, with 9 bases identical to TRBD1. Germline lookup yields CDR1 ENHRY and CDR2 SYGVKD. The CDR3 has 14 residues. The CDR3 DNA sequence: TGTGCCATCAGAGGGACAGGGAGGGGAACTGAAGCTTTATTT. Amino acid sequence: CAIRGTGRGTEALF.

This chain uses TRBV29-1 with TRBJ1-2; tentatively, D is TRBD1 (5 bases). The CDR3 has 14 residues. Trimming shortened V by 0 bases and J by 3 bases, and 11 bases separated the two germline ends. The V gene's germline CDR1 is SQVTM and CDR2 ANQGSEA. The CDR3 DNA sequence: TGCAGCGTTGAAGATCCGGGGGGGTACTATGGCTACACCTTC. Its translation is CSVEDPGGYYGYTF.

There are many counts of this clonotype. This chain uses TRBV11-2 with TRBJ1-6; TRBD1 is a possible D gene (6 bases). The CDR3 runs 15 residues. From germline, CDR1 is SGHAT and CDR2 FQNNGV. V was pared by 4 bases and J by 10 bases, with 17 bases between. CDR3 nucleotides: TGTGCCAGCAGCTCAAGCGGGGGGCTAGGGTCACCCCTCCACTTT. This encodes CASSSSGGLGSPLHF.

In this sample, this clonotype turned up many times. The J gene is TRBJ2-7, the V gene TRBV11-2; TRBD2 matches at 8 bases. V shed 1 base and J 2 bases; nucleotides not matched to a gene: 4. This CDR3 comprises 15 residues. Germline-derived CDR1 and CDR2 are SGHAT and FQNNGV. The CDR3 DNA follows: TGTGCCAGCAGCTTAGTAACGGGACTAGCCTACGAGCAGTACTTC. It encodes CASSLVTGLAYEQYF.

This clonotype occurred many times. CDR3 loop: CSALPGTSGGAWGTDTQYF. The CDR3 DNA follows: TGCAGTGCTTTACCCGGGACTAGCGGGGGGGCTTGGGGCACAGATACGCAGTATTTT. This sequence joins TRBV20-1 and TRBJ2-3, with 16 bases fitting TRBD2. Trimming removed 5 bases from V and 1 base from J; junction bases left unmatched: 12. This CDR3 has 19 amino acids. CDR1 is DFQATT, CDR2 SNEGSKA, per germline (reference sequence).

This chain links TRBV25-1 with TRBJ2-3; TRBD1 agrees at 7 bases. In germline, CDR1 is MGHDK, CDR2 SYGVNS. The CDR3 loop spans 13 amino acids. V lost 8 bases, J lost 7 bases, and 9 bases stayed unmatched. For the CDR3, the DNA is TGTGCCAGCGGACAGGACTCTGGGTATACGCAGTATTTT. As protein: CASGQDSGYTQYF.

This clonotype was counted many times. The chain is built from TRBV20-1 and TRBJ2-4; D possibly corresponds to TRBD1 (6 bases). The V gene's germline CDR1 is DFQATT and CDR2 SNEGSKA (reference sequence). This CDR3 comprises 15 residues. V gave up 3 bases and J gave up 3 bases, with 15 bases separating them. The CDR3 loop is CSASQGLVGKNIQYF. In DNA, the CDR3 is TGCAGTGCTAGCCAGGGGCTCGTAGGCAAAAACATTCAGTACTTC.

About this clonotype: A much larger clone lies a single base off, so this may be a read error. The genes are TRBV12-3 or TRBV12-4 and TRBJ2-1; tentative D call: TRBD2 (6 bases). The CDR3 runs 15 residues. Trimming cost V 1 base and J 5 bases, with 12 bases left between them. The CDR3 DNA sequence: TGTGCCAGCAGTTTAGTCGGGGGAGATAACAATGAGCAGTTCTTC. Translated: CASSLVGGDNNEQFF.

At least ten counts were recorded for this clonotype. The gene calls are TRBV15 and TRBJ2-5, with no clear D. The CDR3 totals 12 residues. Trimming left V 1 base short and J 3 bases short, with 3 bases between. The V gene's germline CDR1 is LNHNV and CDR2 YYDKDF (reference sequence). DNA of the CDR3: TGTGCCACCAGCAGAGGAGAAGAGACCCAGTACTTC. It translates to CATSRGEETQYF.

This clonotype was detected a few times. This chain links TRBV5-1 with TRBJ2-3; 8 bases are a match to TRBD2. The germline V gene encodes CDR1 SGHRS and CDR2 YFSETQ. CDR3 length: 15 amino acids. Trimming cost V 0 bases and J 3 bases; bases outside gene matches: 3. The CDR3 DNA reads TGCGCCAGCAGCTTGGACCCGGGGGGGACAGATACGCAGTATTTT. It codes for CASSLDPGGTDTQYF.

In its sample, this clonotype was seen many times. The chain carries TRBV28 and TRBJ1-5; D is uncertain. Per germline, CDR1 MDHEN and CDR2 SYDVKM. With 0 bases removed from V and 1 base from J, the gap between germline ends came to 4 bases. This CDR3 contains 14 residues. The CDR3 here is CASSLWSSNQPQHF. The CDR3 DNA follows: TGTGCCAGCAGTTTATGGTCGAGCAATCAGCCCCAGCATTTT.

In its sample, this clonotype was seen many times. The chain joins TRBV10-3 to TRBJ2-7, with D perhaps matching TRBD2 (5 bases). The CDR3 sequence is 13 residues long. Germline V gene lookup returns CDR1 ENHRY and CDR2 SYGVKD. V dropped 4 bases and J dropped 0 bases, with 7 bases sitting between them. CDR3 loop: CAISVSDSYEQYF. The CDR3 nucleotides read TGTGCCATCAGTGTTAGCGACTCCTACGAGCAGTACTTC.